These T cell receptor beta chains were read from a single sample in a study of cytomegalovirus exposure and HLA in healthy donors. Data came from immunoSEQ multiplex PCR; TCRdb stores just in-frame clones and leaves some out. The sample has under 150,000 clones; roughly 84% are singletons. Material: PBMCs. The receptors shown here come from a boy aged 10-17 years in good health and CMV-seronegative. CDR3s leave out the opening cysteine and the closing phenylalanine or tryptophan. Each record gives: CDR3 length, V gene, J gene, CDR3 protein.

12	TRBV7-2	TRBJ2-5	ASSPRGGAETQY
13	TRBV19	TRBJ1-2	ASTQTGASNYGYT
14	TRBV27	TRBJ2-7	ASSPSIGTEDYEQY
12	TRBV5-4	TRBJ1-1	ASSLNDRNTEAF
14	TRBV7-3	TRBJ1-5	ASSRTLRDSNQPQH
12	TRBV5-1	TRBJ1-1	ASSVTGKGTEAF
12	TRBV7-8	TRBJ1-3	ASLDRSSGNTIY
13	TRBV10-2	TRBJ1-6	ASSVGSSYNSPLH
11	TRBV6-6	TRBJ2-2	ASSYSLPGELF
11	TRBV19	TRBJ1-2	ASSPPQGNGYT
14	TRBV5-4	TRBJ2-5	ASSFSGTGEGETQY
12	TRBV7-3	TRBJ2-1	ASSLKLRDNEQF
11	TRBV7-8	TRBJ2-7	ASSLAFLYEQY
11	TRBV7-9	TRBJ2-5	ASSLVSQETQY
11	TRBV7-2	TRBJ2-7	ASSVGQGYEQY
13	TRBV7-2	TRBJ2-1	ASSLGPRLAGEQF
14	TRBV13	TRBJ2-1	ASSPQSGFSYNEQF
14	TRBV19	TRBJ2-3	ASSPELAGGLDTQY
11	TRBV14	TRBJ1-1	ASSQNTGTEAF
14	TRBV29-1	TRBJ1-3	SVEDWGDRVGNTIY
11	TRBV12-2	TRBJ2-7	ASLGVDPGRQY
12	TRBV2	TRBJ1-4	ASSVAVHNEKLF
13	TRBV9	TRBJ1-1	ASSVVRGVSPEAF
12	TRBV2	TRBJ2-7	ASSEEGRGYEQY
14	TRBV7-9	TRBJ2-7	ASDRGPGQVSYEQY
13	TRBV5-1	TRBJ2-2	ASSYGTGPTGELF
10	TRBV7-2	TRBJ2-1	ASSSSGFEQF
15	TRBV9	TRBJ2-5	ASSVAGTSALQETQY
12	TRBV6-1	TRBJ1-1	ASSPRGLSTEAF
13	TRBV5-6	TRBJ2-7	ASVWSPRGGDEQY
10	TRBV9	TRBJ1-2	ASEDSHSGYT
12	TRBV30	TRBJ1-2	AWSPRVMVYGYP
13	TRBV6-1	TRBJ2-2	AIMRQGPNTGELF
14	TRBV6-5	TRBJ2-1	ASSYPRLAGYNEQF
14	TRBV15	TRBJ2-3	ATSREGGGITDTQY
14	TRBV19	TRBJ2-7	ASSSAGGRQSYEQY
10	TRBV4-3	TRBJ1-1	ASKSGSVEAF
13	TRBV19	TRBJ2-2	ASNSGTGFSGELF
11	TRBV2	TRBJ2-2	ASSEDVAGELF
12	TRBV25-1	TRBJ1-1	ASSEVGAHTEAF
13	TRBV5-1	TRBJ1-1	ATAPGTGLNTEAF
12	TRBV5-4	TRBJ1-2	ASSLVYGNYGYT
11	TRBV7-7	TRBJ2-5	ASSLGQVETQY
12	TRBV6-1	TRBJ2-7	AAWMRGLSYEQY